A selection of T cell receptor beta chains follows, all from one sample in a study of cytomegalovirus exposure and HLA in healthy donors. This table comes from immunoSEQ multiplex PCR, and its TCRdb copy is limited to in-frame clones, with some not included. The sample has some 160,000 clones; approximately 82% are singletons. The sequencing sample was made of PBMCs. Receptors originate from a male donor in good health and CMV-seronegative. Both conserved end residues are part of each CDR3. The order of the fields is J gene, V gene, clone size, D gene, CDR3 protein, CDR3 DNA. The D gene is left open where the match is weak. Where a row states a size, it is once, few, many or the class of an expanded clone; other rows omit it.

TRBJ2-1 | TRBV4-1 | . | . | CASSQGSSGSSYNEQFF | TGCGCCAGCAGCCAAGGCAGTTCAGGTTCCTCCTACAATGAGCAGTTCTTC
TRBJ1-2 | TRBV11-1 | once | . | CASSLATGNYGYTF | TGTGCCAGCAGCTTAGCTACGGGGAACTATGGCTACACCTTC
TRBJ2-1 | TRBV7-3 | few | TRBD2 | CASSPTSGGLRFF | TGTGCCAGCAGCCCGACTAGCGGGGGCCTTCGGTTCTTC
TRBJ2-5 | TRBV7-9 | . | . | CASAMGGRETQYF | TGTGCCAGCGCGATGGGGGGAAGGGAGACCCAGTACTTC
TRBJ1-4 | TRBV28 | . | . | CASSAPSVATNEKLFF | TGTGCCAGCAGTGCACCCTCCGTAGCAACTAATGAAAAACTGTTTTTT
TRBJ2-2 | TRBV9 | . | . | CASSFRTDTGELFF | TGTGCCAGCAGCTTCAGGACAGACACCGGGGAGCTGTTTTTT
TRBJ1-5 | TRBV28 | few | . | CASSTQAAGNQPQHF | TGTGCCAGCAGTACACAGGCGGCCGGCAATCAGCCCCAGCATTTT
TRBJ2-7 | TRBV4-3 | few | TRBD1 | CASSQGTGPYEQYF | TGCGCCAGCAGCCAGGGGACAGGGCCCTACGAGCAGTACTTC
TRBJ1-1 | TRBV27 | . | . | CASSFQDKNTEAFF | TGTGCCAGCAGTTTCCAGGACAAGAACACTGAAGCTTTCTTT
TRBJ1-3 | TRBV7-6 | once | . | CASTEALGQRNTIYF | TGTGCCAGCACAGAGGCTTTAGGACAGAGAAACACCATATATTTT
TRBJ1-4 | TRBV6-6 | . | TRBD1 | CASSSDRGNEKLFF | TGTGCCAGCAGTTCGGACAGGGGGAATGAAAAACTGTTTTTT
TRBJ1-1 | TRBV5-3 | . | . | CARSGRAENTEAFF | TGTGCCAGAAGCGGCAGGGCGGAGAACACTGAAGCTTTCTTT
TRBJ2-4 | TRBV28 | . | TRBD1 | CASSADRVTYIQYF | TGTGCCAGCAGCGCAGACAGGGTTACGTACATTCAGTACTTC
TRBJ2-6 | TRBV5-8 | . | . | CASSPNSAGANVLTF | TGTGCCAGCAGCCCCAATAGTGCTGGGGCCAACGTCCTGACTTTC
TRBJ2-6 | TRBV4-1 | few | TRBD1 | CASSRGGFSGANVLTF | TGCGCCAGCAGCCGAGGGGGCTTCTCTGGGGCCAACGTCCTGACTTTC
TRBJ2-3 | TRBV9 | once | . | CASSPHGDHTDTQYF | TGTGCCAGCAGCCCCCACGGGGATCACACAGATACGCAGTATTTT
TRBJ2-7 | TRBV29-1 | . | TRBD2 | CSVGGSSYEQYF | TGCAGCGTTGGCGGGAGCTCCTACGAGCAGTACTTC
TRBJ1-1 | TRBV9 | few | . | CASSRRDMNTEAFF | TGTGCCAGCAGCCGAAGGGACATGAACACTGAAGCTTTCTTT
TRBJ2-3 | TRBV30 | . | . | CAWSVLRRGPDTQYF | TGTGCCTGGAGTGTACTAAGGAGGGGGCCAGATACGCAGTATTTT
TRBJ1-1 | TRBV28 | . | . | CASISPLNTEAFF | TGTGCCAGCATAAGCCCCCTGAACACTGAAGCTTTCTTT
TRBJ1-2 | TRBV7-9 | . | . | CASSPGNNYGYTF | TGTGCCAGCAGCCCGGGAAACAACTATGGCTACACCTTC
TRBJ1-5 | TRBV27 | . | TRBD1 | CASRTGGGQPQHF | TGTGCCAGCAGGACAGGGGGCGGACAGCCCCAGCATTTT
TRBJ2-2 | TRBV7-7 | . | TRBD2 | CASSPTSGPDTGELFF | TGTGCCAGCAGCCCCACTAGCGGCCCCGACACCGGGGAGCTGTTTTTT
TRBJ1-4 | TRBV5-1 | . | . | CASSKGHSNEKLFF | TGCGCCAGCAGCAAAGGACACTCTAATGAAAAACTGTTTTTT
TRBJ1-2 | TRBV11-2 | few | . | CASSLGVWGDDGYTF | TGTGCCAGCAGCCTAGGGGTTTGGGGGGACGATGGCTACACCTTC
TRBJ2-2 | TRBV4-3 | . | TRBD1 | CASSRDSYLTNTGELFF | TGCGCCAGCAGCCGGGACAGCTACCTAACGAACACCGGGGAGCTGTTTTTT
TRBJ2-2 | TRBV10-2 | . | TRBD2 | CASSERTSGRRELFF | TGCGCCAGCAGTGAGAGGACTAGCGGGAGAAGGGAGCTGTTTTTT
TRBJ1-5 | TRBV10-3 | few | . | CAISEGPGGSNQPQHF | TGTGCCATCAGTGAAGGCCCGGGAGGTAGCAATCAGCCCCAGCATTTT
TRBJ1-5 | TRBV7-8 | . | . | CASSGGTVVSNQPQHF | TGTGCCAGCAGCGGAGGGACGGTCGTTAGCAATCAGCCCCAGCATTTT
TRBJ2-5 | TRBV7-2 | . | . | CASSLVVGGETQYF | TGTGCCAGCAGCTTAGTGGTAGGAGGGGAGACCCAGTACTTC
TRBJ1-5 | TRBV7-8 | . | TRBD1 | CASSPGQGNSNQPQHF | TGTGCCAGCAGCCCAGGACAGGGCAATAGCAATCAGCCCCAGCATTTT
TRBJ2-7 | TRBV5-4 | . | TRBD2 | CASSSAAGGVEQYF | TGTGCCAGCAGCTCAGCAGCGGGGGGGGTCGAGCAGTACTTC
TRBJ2-5 | TRBV2 | . | TRBD2 | CASSGGAGGEETQYF | TGTGCCAGCAGCGGGGGGGCGGGGGGCGAAGAGACCCAGTACTTC
TRBJ1-5 | TRBV19 | . | TRBD1 | CASSPGDRGNQPQHF | TGTGCCAGTAGTCCAGGGGACAGGGGGAATCAGCCCCAGCATTTT
TRBJ1-4 | TRBV7-9 | . | . | CSSSPLDRKLFF | TGTTCCAGCAGCCCCCTAGACAGGAAACTGTTTTTT
TRBJ2-7 | TRBV7-9 | . | TRBD1 | CASSSQGVSYEQYF | TGTGCCAGCAGCTCACAGGGGGTCTCCTACGAGCAGTACTTC
TRBJ1-1 | TRBV11-2 | once | TRBD1 | CASRGTGGTEAFF | TGTGCCAGCAGGGGGACAGGGGGGACTGAAGCTTTCTTT
TRBJ1-1 | TRBV10-3 | . | TRBD1 | CAISPGQKNTEAFF | TGTGCCATCAGTCCGGGACAGAAGAACACTGAAGCTTTCTTT
TRBJ2-1 | TRBV20-1 | . | . | CSARDRNEQFF | TGCAGTGCTAGAGATCGCAATGAGCAGTTCTTC
TRBJ1-3 | TRBV30 | . | . | CAWSKIGDTIYF | TGTGCCTGGTCGAAAATCGGGGACACCATATATTTT
TRBJ2-6 | TRBV19 | . | . | CASSRFEGGWPSGANVLTF | TGTGCCAGTAGTCGGTTCGAGGGAGGATGGCCCTCTGGGGCCAACGTCCTGACTTTC
TRBJ2-1 | TRBV11-2 | . | TRBD2 | CASSLELAGGHEQFF | TGTGCCAGCAGCTTAGAGCTAGCGGGGGGGCATGAGCAGTTCTTC
TRBJ2-1 | TRBV5-4 | . | TRBD2 | CASSITSGGYNEQFF | TGTGCCAGCAGCATCACCAGCGGGGGATACAATGAGCAGTTCTTC
TRBJ1-2 | TRBV19 | . | . | CASSGEVTNYGYTF | TGTGCCAGTAGTGGGGAGGTCACTAACTATGGCTACACCTTC
TRBJ2-3 | TRBV5-8 | . | TRBD1 | CASSLQGQGPQYF | TGTGCCAGCAGCCTCCAAGGACAGGGCCCGCAGTATTTT
TRBJ2-3 | TRBV7-3 | . | . | CASSLSPGSTDTQYF | TGTGCCAGCAGCTTATCTCCGGGGAGCACAGATACGCAGTATTTT
TRBJ1-5 | TRBV18 | . | . | CASSPAGSQPQHF | TGTGCCAGCTCACCCGCTGGGAGTCAGCCCCAGCATTTT
TRBJ2-1 | TRBV5-6 | . | TRBD2 | CASSLFLSGRGGEQFF | TGTGCCAGCAGCTTGTTCCTTAGCGGGAGAGGGGGTGAGCAGTTCTTC
TRBJ2-1 | TRBV2 | . | TRBD2 | CASSPGLAGANEQFF | TGTGCCAGCAGTCCCGGACTAGCGGGAGCTAATGAGCAGTTCTTC
TRBJ1-1 | TRBV2 | . | . | CASSPQGGAEAFF | TGTGCCAGCAGTCCCCAGGGAGGCGCTGAAGCTTTCTTT
TRBJ1-1 | TRBV11-2 | . | . | CASSLDLHTEAFF | TGTGCCAGCAGCTTAGATCTCCACACTGAAGCTTTCTTT
TRBJ1-2 | TRBV6-5 | . | TRBD1 | CASSYSGTANYGYTF | TGTGCCAGCAGTTACTCCGGGACAGCTAACTATGGCTACACCTTC
TRBJ2-7 | TRBV28 | once | TRBD2 | CASSLSGRASYEQYF | TGTGCCAGCAGCCTCAGCGGGAGGGCCTCCTACGAGCAGTACTTC